These T cell receptor beta chains were read from a single sample in a study of blood T cell repertoires in COVID-19. Some clones are missing from TCRdb's copy, which holds only in-frame ones; the method was immunoSEQ multiplex PCR. The sample includes tens of thousands of clones, 88% of them seen just once. Sequenced: peripheral blood. Every receptor here comes from a man aged 45 to 65 with active COVID-19. Both conserved end residues are part of each CDR3. The D gene is left open where the match is weak. Not all rows give a size; the values are once, few, many and, for expanded clones, a class.

D	V	J	size	CDR3	DNA
TRBD1	TRBV28	TRBJ2-7	NA	CASSTEGARVTYEQYF	TGTGCCAGCAGTACTGAGGGGGCGCGGGTAACCTACGAGCAGTACTTC
NA	TRBV6-5	TRBJ1-3	once	CASRHRGGAGNTIYF	TGTGCCAGCAGACACCGAGGGGGAGCTGGAAACACCATATATTTT
NA	TRBV7-9	TRBJ1-6	few	CASSLLGGNSPLHF	TGTGCCAGCAGCCTTTTGGGGGGAAACTCACCCCTCCACTTT
TRBD1	TRBV10-3	TRBJ1-6	NA	CAISPQGRSNSPLHF	TGTGCCATCAGTCCACAGGGGAGGTCGAATTCACCCCTCCACTTT
TRBD1	TRBV18	TRBJ2-5	few	CASGGQGRAETQYF	TGTGCCAGCGGCGGACAGGGGCGCGCGGAGACCCAGTACTTC
NA	TRBV28	TRBJ1-2	NA	CASSSPSGIHYGYTF	TGTGCCAGCAGTTCGCCGTCGGGGATCCACTATGGCTACACCTTC
NA	TRBV9	TRBJ2-2	NA	CASSVATSVSGELFF	TGTGCCAGCAGCGTGGCGACTAGTGTTTCCGGGGAGCTGTTTTTT
NA	TRBV19	TRBJ1-3	NA	CASSMAAWLSGNTIYF	TGTGCCAGTAGTATGGCGGCCTGGTTATCTGGAAACACCATATATTTT
NA	TRBV6-1	TRBJ1-2	NA	CASSEGGRALSNYGYTF	TGTGCCAGCAGTGAAGGTGGCAGGGCCCTATCTAACTATGGCTACACCTTC
NA	TRBV5-5	TRBJ2-7	NA	CASSSGVSYEQYF	TGTGCCAGCAGTTCGGGGGTCTCCTACGAGCAGTACTTC
NA	TRBV2	TRBJ1-3	NA	CASRGTGGANTIYF	TGTGCCAGCAGGGGGACGGGAGGTGCAAACACCATATATTTT
NA	TRBV7-6	TRBJ1-1	NA	CASSLEPTYMNTEAFF	TGTGCCAGCAGCTTAGAACCGACTTACATGAACACTGAAGCTTTCTTT
NA	TRBV5-1	TRBJ1-1	NA	CASSLDLGWPTEAFF	TGCGCCAGCAGCTTGGATCTCGGGTGGCCTACTGAAGCTTTCTTT
NA	TRBV6-5	TRBJ1-4	NA	CATSEPQGSGEKLFF	TGTGCCACATCCGAACCACAGGGAAGTGGAGAAAAACTGTTTTTT
NA	TRBV6-6	TRBJ1-1	NA	CASQALDQGIGTEAFF	TGTGCCAGCCAAGCTTTAGACCAGGGGATAGGCACTGAAGCTTTCTTT
NA	TRBV5-4	TRBJ1-1	NA	CASSLGSGQLNTEAFF	TGTGCCAGCAGCTTGGGAAGTGGACAGTTGAACACTGAAGCTTTCTTT
NA	TRBV11-1	TRBJ2-4	NA	CASSLVERDIQYF	TGTGCCAGCAGCTTAGTTGAACGGGACATTCAGTACTTC
TRBD1	TRBV4-1	TRBJ1-2	NA	CASSQTRGLSGYTF	TGCGCCAGCAGCCAAACAAGGGGGCTCAGTGGCTACACCTTC
TRBD2	TRBV19	TRBJ2-1	NA	CASTRLAGYNEQFF	TGTGCCAGCACCCGGCTAGCGGGATACAATGAGCAGTTCTTC